A selection of T cell receptor beta chains follows, all from one sample in a study of cytomegalovirus exposure and HLA in healthy donors. Generated by immunoSEQ multiplex PCR, the TCRdb table keeps only in-frame clones and is missing some. The repertoire holds about 200,000 clones, with 80% to 90% as singletons. Sequencing used PBMCs. These receptor sequences come from a woman under 40 in good health and CMV-seropositive. Each CDR3 is given with its conserved first and last residue. D genes are given only for firm matches. Clone size is given for some rows only: seen once, a few or many times, or a class if the clone is expanded.

D: .; size: once; V: TRBV7-2; length: 13; J: TRBJ2-7; DNA: TGTGCCAGCAGCTTAGAAGTCAGCCGAGGGCAGTACTTC; CDR3: CASSLEVSRGQYF
D: TRBD2; size: once; V: TRBV27; length: 15; J: TRBJ2-5; DNA: TGTGCCAGCAGTGCGCTAGCGGGAGGGCATAAGACCCAGTACTTC; CDR3: CASSALAGGHKTQYF
D: .; size: .; V: TRBV2; length: 12; J: TRBJ2-1; DNA: TGTGCCAGCAGTGCTTCCTACAATGAGCAGTTCTTC; CDR3: CASSASYNEQFF
D: TRBD1; size: .; V: TRBV5-1; length: 16; J: TRBJ1-2; DNA: TGCGCCAGCAGCTTGGGGACAGGGGGGTTTAGCTATGGCTACACCTTC; CDR3: CASSLGTGGFSYGYTF
D: TRBD1; size: .; V: TRBV7-7; length: 17; J: TRBJ1-3; DNA: TGTGCTAGCAGCGGCTGGGACAGGGGATGCTCTGGAAACACCATATATTTT; CDR3: CASSGWDRGCSGNTIYF
D: TRBD2; size: few; V: TRBV11-2; length: 14; J: TRBJ2-7; DNA: TGTGCCAGCAGACTAGCGGGAGAAGGTTACGAGCAGTACTTC; CDR3: CASRLAGEGYEQYF
D: TRBD1; size: .; V: TRBV11-2; length: 16; J: TRBJ1-2; DNA: TGTGCCAGCAGCTTAGTAGGGGTGGGACAGCTCTATGGCTACACCTTC; CDR3: CASSLVGVGQLYGYTF
D: .; size: .; V: TRBV21-1; length: 16; J: TRBJ2-7; DNA: TGTGCCAGCGGGGAGACAGGGTCGGGTAGTTCCTACGAGCAGTACTTC; CDR3: CASGETGSGSSYEQYF
D: .; size: .; V: TRBV6-5; length: 15; J: TRBJ2-7; DNA: TGTGCCAGCAGTTACTCGAACAGGGCGTACTCCGAGCAGTACTTC; CDR3: CASSYSNRAYSEQYF
D: TRBD1; size: .; V: TRBV27; length: 13; J: TRBJ1-5; DNA: TGTGCCAGCAGACGGACAGGGCGTCAGCCCCAGCATTTT; CDR3: CASRRTGRQPQHF
D: .; size: .; V: TRBV5-1; length: 16; J: TRBJ1-1; DNA: TGCGCCAGCTTAGGAGGCCTGCCCTACGACGACACTGAAGCTTTCTTT; CDR3: CASLGGLPYDDTEAFF
D: .; size: .; V: TRBV11-2; length: 12; J: TRBJ1-2; DNA: TGTGCCAGCAGCCCTAGTAACTATGGCTACACCTTC; CDR3: CASSPSNYGYTF
D: .; size: few; V: TRBV28; length: 12; J: TRBJ2-7; DNA: TGTGCCAGCAGTCCACAGGCCTACGAGCAGTACTTC; CDR3: CASSPQAYEQYF
D: TRBD2; size: .; V: TRBV10-3; length: 14; J: TRBJ2-7; DNA: TGTGCCATCAGCAGTAGCGGGAAATCCTACGAGCAGTACTTC; CDR3: CAISSSGKSYEQYF
D: TRBD2; size: .; V: TRBV30; length: 15; J: TRBJ2-2; DNA: TGTGCCTGGAGTCGGCCGGGGACTAGAACCGGGGAGCTGTTTTTT; CDR3: CAWSRPGTRTGELFF
D: TRBD2; size: .; V: TRBV7-2; length: 15; J: TRBJ2-2; DNA: TGTGCCAGCAGCTTACGCGGGAGGAACACCGGGGAGCTGTTTTTT; CDR3: CASSLRGRNTGELFF
D: .; size: .; V: TRBV2; length: 13; J: TRBJ2-1; DNA: TGTGCCAGCAGGACTAGCTCCTACAATGAGCAGTTCTTC; CDR3: CASRTSSYNEQFF
D: TRBD1; size: .; V: TRBV28; length: 15; J: TRBJ1-3; DNA: TGTGCCAGCGGACGACAGGGGGCCTCTGGAAACACCATATATTTT; CDR3: CASGRQGASGNTIYF
D: .; size: .; V: TRBV6-5; length: 15; J: TRBJ2-7; DNA: TGTGCCAGCCTTCCGGGTGAGGGTATGGCCTACGAGCAGTACTTC; CDR3: CASLPGEGMAYEQYF
D: TRBD2; size: .; V: TRBV4-2; length: 14; J: TRBJ2-7; DNA: TGTGCCAGCAGCCAAGCGGGACTAGCGGGAGGAACGTACTTC; CDR3: CASSQAGLAGGTYF
D: TRBD2; size: once; V: TRBV4-1; length: 15; J: TRBJ2-7; DNA: TGCGCCAGCAGCCAAGATCCCCTAGCGGGAGGCGAGCAGTACTTC; CDR3: CASSQDPLAGGEQYF
D: TRBD2; size: .; V: TRBV11-2; length: 14; J: TRBJ2-1; DNA: TGTGCCAGCAGCTCGGGACTAGCGGACAATGAGCAGTTCTTC; CDR3: CASSSGLADNEQFF
D: .; size: .; V: TRBV28; length: 12; J: TRBJ2-2; DNA: TGTGCCAGCAGTTTTAGAGCAAGGGAGCTGTTTTTT; CDR3: CASSFRARELFF
D: TRBD2; size: .; V: TRBV19; length: 15; J: TRBJ2-7; DNA: TGTGCCAGTAGTATGGGGCTCTGGGAGGGCAACGAGCAGTACTTC; CDR3: CASSMGLWEGNEQYF
D: TRBD2; size: .; V: TRBV29-1; length: 15; J: TRBJ2-1; DNA: TGCAGCGTTGTGGGGGAGGCTAGCGGGATCAATGAGCAGTTCTTC; CDR3: CSVVGEASGINEQFF
D: .; size: .; V: TRBV6-6; length: 14; J: TRBJ1-3; DNA: TGTGCCAGCAGGTTACCGGGAATTGGAAACACCATATATTTT; CDR3: CASRLPGIGNTIYF
D: .; size: .; V: TRBV6-5; length: 15; J: TRBJ2-6; DNA: TGTGCCAGCAGTTACTCGACGGGTCTGGCCAACGTCCTGACTTTC; CDR3: CASSYSTGLANVLTF
D: .; size: .; V: TRBV18; length: 13; J: TRBJ1-2; DNA: TGTGCCAGCTCACCAACCGGGATATCGGGCTACACCTTC; CDR3: CASSPTGISGYTF
D: .; size: once; V: TRBV6-5; length: 13; J: TRBJ2-7; DNA: TGTGCCAGCAGTTGGGACAAGCTCTCCGAGCAGTACTTC; CDR3: CASSWDKLSEQYF
D: TRBD2; size: .; V: TRBV15; length: 14; J: TRBJ2-7; DNA: TGTGCCACCAGCAGTAGACTAGCTCTCTACGAGCAGTACTTC; CDR3: CATSSRLALYEQYF
D: TRBD2; size: once; V: TRBV9; length: 16; J: TRBJ2-3; DNA: TGTGCCAGCAGCCCCTTCCAGGGAGGGGCATCGGATACGCAGTATTTT; CDR3: CASSPFQGGASDTQYF
D: TRBD2; size: .; V: TRBV29-1; length: 14; J: TRBJ2-5; DNA: TGCAGCGTTGGGGGCGGGAGGGCTGGAGAGACCCAGTACTTC; CDR3: CSVGGGRAGETQYF
D: TRBD2; size: .; V: TRBV6-1; length: 14; J: TRBJ2-7; DNA: TGTGCCAGCAGTGCTAGCGGGAGTACCTACGAGCAGTACTTC; CDR3: CASSASGSTYEQYF
D: TRBD1; size: .; V: TRBV5-1; length: 15; J: TRBJ2-7; DNA: TGCGCCAGCAGTCCCGAAAACAGGGGGCTCGACGAGCAGTACTTC; CDR3: CASSPENRGLDEQYF
D: TRBD2; size: .; V: TRBV2; length: 14; J: TRBJ2-7; DNA: TGTGCCAGCAGTGTGGGAGCGGGAAAATACGAGCAGTACTTC; CDR3: CASSVGAGKYEQYF
D: .; size: few; V: TRBV29-1; length: 13; J: TRBJ1-2; DNA: TGCAGCGTTGAGACAGGTGACCCCTATGGCTACACCTTC; CDR3: CSVETGDPYGYTF